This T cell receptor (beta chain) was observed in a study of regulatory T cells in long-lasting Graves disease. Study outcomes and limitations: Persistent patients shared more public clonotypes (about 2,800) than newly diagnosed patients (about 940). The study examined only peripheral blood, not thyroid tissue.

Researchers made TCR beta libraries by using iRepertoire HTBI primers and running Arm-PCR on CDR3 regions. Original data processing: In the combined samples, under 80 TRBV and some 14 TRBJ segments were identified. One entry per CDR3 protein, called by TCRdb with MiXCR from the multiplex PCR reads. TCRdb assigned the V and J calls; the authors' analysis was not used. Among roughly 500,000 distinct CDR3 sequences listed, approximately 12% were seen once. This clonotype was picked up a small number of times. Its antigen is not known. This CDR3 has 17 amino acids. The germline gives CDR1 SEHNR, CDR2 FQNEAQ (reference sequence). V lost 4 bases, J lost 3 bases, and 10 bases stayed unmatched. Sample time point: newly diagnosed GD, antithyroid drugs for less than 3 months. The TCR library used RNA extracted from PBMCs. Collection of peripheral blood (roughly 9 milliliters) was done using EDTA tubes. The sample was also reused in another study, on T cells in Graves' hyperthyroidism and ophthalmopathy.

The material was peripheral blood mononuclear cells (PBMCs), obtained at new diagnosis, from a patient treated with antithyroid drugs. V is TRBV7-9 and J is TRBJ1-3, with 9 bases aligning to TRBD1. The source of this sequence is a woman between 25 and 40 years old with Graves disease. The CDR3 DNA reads TGTGCCAGCAGCTCCGGGACAGGGACCCGGGGTGGAAACACCATATATTTT. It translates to CASSSGTGTRGGNTIYF.